The 18 T cell receptor beta chains below were found in one sample sequenced in a study of blood T cell repertoires in COVID-19 (dated by TCRdb to the early 2020s). The receptor library was made with the immunoSEQ multiplex PCR assay. TCRdb carries this immuneACCESS record with in-frame sequences only. Its versions omit some clonotypes, under half of them owing to an unresolved V gene in the studies checked, with the rest unexplained. Present in this sample are 65,000 to 70,000 clones, roughly 81% of which were seen just once. 9.2% of the sample is taken by the ten largest. The sequencing sample was made of peripheral blood. The receptors come from a human donor in a cohort sampled during active COVID-19.

This sequence joins TRBV5-8 and TRBJ2-3, with TRBD2 matching 8 bases. CDR3 length equals 15 residues. Trimming at V came to 2 bases and at J to 5 bases, leaving 7 bases not matched to a gene. Germline values: CDR1 SGHTS, CDR2 YDEGEE. The CDR3 protein is CASSLSLAEGDTQYF. The CDR3 DNA sequence: TGTGCCAGCAGCTTATCACTAGCGGAGGGAGATACGCAGTATTTT.

This clone was observed a few times. The V and J genes are TRBV7-9 and TRBJ2-7; TRBD1 matches 10 bases. Germline CDR1 reads SEHNR; CDR2 reads FQNEAQ (reference sequence). V trimming: 10 bases; J trimming: 5 bases; junction bases outside the gene matches: 8. The length of the CDR3 is 13 residues. CDR3 amino acids: CATSGTGVNEQYF. The CDR3 DNA follows: TGTGCCACCTCCGGGACAGGGGTTAACGAGCAGTACTTC.

V usage is TRBV20-1 and J usage is TRBJ2-1, with a possible D match to TRBD2 (6 bases). The CDR3 sequence is 13 residues long. CDR1 and CDR2 from the germline V gene are DFQATT and SNEGSKA (reference sequence). Trimming pared 3 bases from V and 4 bases from J, leaving 10 bases between. CDR3 sequence: CSASISGYNEQFF. CDR3 sequence (DNA): TGCAGTGCTAGTATAAGCGGGTACAATGAGCAGTTCTTC.

This rearrangement joins TRBV3-1 (or the pseudogene TRBV3-2) to TRBJ1-1, with D unclear. V was trimmed by 0 bases and J by 1 base, leaving 9 bases between them. The CDR3 length is 15 residues. The germline gives CDR1 LGHDT, CDR2 YNNKEL (reference sequence). CDR3 nucleotides: TGTGCCAGCAGCCAAGAGAGCTATGGGAACACTGAAGCTTTCTTT. Amino acids: CASSQESYGNTEAFF.

The chain combines TRBV14 with TRBJ2-1; 11 nucleotides agree with TRBD2. V lost 5 bases and J lost 5; bases outside the gene matches: 5. Germline V gives CDR1 SGHDN, CDR2 FVKESK. The CDR3 is made up of 15 amino acids. For the CDR3, the DNA is TGTGCCAGCAGCGCGGGACTAGCGGTTAACAATGAGCAGTTCTTC. This codes for CASSAGLAVNNEQFF.

This chain uses TRBV30 with TRBJ2-1; D possibly corresponds to TRBD2 (5 bases). Deletions cut 7 bases from V and 7 bases from J, with 11 bases between. CDR1 and CDR2 from the germline V gene are GTSNPN and SVGIG (reference sequence). CDR3 length: 11 residues. CDR3 DNA: TGTGCCTCCCGACGGGGAAATGAGCAGTTCTTC. Translated, it gives CASRRGNEQFF. The whole variable domain, filled in from reference TRBV30 and TRBJ2-1, reads SQTIHQWPATLVQPVGSPLSLECTVEGTSNPNLYWYRQAAGRGLQLLFYSVGIGQISSEVPQNLSASRPQDRQFILSSKKLLLSDSGFYLCASRRGNEQFFGPGTRLTVL.

A word on this clone: Relative to the germline gene, one junction end is altered; a read error may explain this. V gene TRBV4-3 combines with J gene TRBJ1-1; 7 nucleotides line up with TRBD1. Germline V gene sequence: CDR1 LGHNA, CDR2 YSLEER. The CDR3 runs 13 residues. CDR3 in amino acids: CVSSLTGDSEAFF. For the CDR3, the DNA is TGCGTCAGCAGCCTTACAGGGGACTCGGAAGCTTTCTTT.

The rearrangement uses TRBV7-2 and TRBJ2-3; no firm D call. The CDR3 runs 15 residues. V shed 4 bases and J shed 3 bases, with 14 bases lying between them. Germline V lookup: CDR1 SGHTA, CDR2 FQGNSA. The CDR3 DNA sequence: TGTGCCAGCAGCTATAGTGGAGCCCGGACAGATACGCAGTATTTT. It yields the protein CASSYSGARTDTQYF.

The CDR3 is CATALAGGETQYF. The CDR3 DNA reads TGTGCCACCGCCCTAGCGGGAGGAGAGACCCAGTACTTC. The chain has TRBV15 and TRBJ2-5; TRBD2 agrees at 11 bases. The CDR3 loop spans 13 amino acids. CDR1 is LNHNV, CDR2 YYDKDF, per germline (reference sequence). The trim removed 8 bases at V and 4 bases at J, leaving 3 bases unmatched. Complete variable domain (other parts from reference TRBV15 and TRBJ2-5): DAMVIQNPRYQVTQFGKPVTLSCSQTLNHNVMYWYQQKSSQAPKLLFHYYDKDFNNEADTPDNFQSRRPNTSFCFLDIRSPGLGDTAMYLCATALAGGETQYFGPGTRLLVL.

This clone was found a few times. The gene calls are TRBV19 and TRBJ1-6; TRBD1 might be the D (6 bases). The CDR3 spans 17 residues. Looked up from germline, CDR1 is LNHDA and CDR2 is SQIVND (reference sequence). Trimming left V 6 bases short and J 0 bases short, with 15 bases between. CDR3 region: CASRDRIMSSYNSPLHF. The CDR3 DNA sequence: TGTGCCAGTAGAGACAGGATCATGAGCTCCTATAATTCACCCCTCCACTTT.

The J gene is TRBJ2-1, the V gene TRBV7-9; TRBD2 matches 7 bases. The germline V gene has CDR1 SEHNR and CDR2 FQNEAQ (reference sequence). Losses at the gene ends were 4 bases for V and 7 bases for J; bases not matched to a gene: 10. The CDR3 contains 15 residues. The chain's CDR3 is CASSWNSAGRNEQFF. In nucleotides, the CDR3 is TGTGCCAGCAGCTGGAACTCAGCGGGAAGAAATGAGCAGTTCTTC.

The J gene is TRBJ2-7, the V gene TRBV4-3; 9 nucleotides line up with TRBD1. V trimming: 4 bases; J trimming: 5 bases; junction bases outside the gene matches: 6. The CDR3 extends over 14 amino acids. CDR1 LGHNA and CDR2 YSLEER come from the germline V gene. The CDR3 spells CASSPGTGNDEQYF. The CDR3 DNA reads TGCGCCAGCAGCCCCGGGACAGGGAACGACGAGCAGTACTTC.

J is TRBJ2-7 and V is TRBV4-1, with D perhaps matching TRBD2 (5 bases). V was clipped by 2 bases and J by 6 bases, with 8 bases between them. CDR3 length: 12 residues. The germline V gene has CDR1 MGHRA and CDR2 YSYEKL. The CDR3 coding sequence is TGCGCCAGCAGCCAAATAGGAGGCGAGCAGTACTTC. This encodes CASSQIGGEQYF.

The chain combines TRBV6-2 or TRBV6-3 with TRBJ1-2, with a weak D call TRBD1 (5 bases). The V and J ends lost 4 bases and 8 bases respectively, with 14 bases between them. CDR1 and CDR2 from the germline V gene are MNHEY and SVGEGT. CDR3 length: 13 amino acids. The CDR3 protein is CASSSQGKEGYTF. The CDR3 nucleotides read TGTGCCAGCAGTTCGCAGGGTAAGGAAGGCTACACCTTC.

This clone was counted a single time. The gene calls are TRBV23-1 and TRBJ1-2, with D perhaps matching TRBD1 (6 bases). TRBV23-1 is reported as an ORF; its role is uncertain. V dropped 4 bases and J dropped 6 bases, with 21 bases sitting between them. The CDR3 sequence is 16 residues long. DNA for the CDR3: TGCGCCAGCAGTCCGCAATCTCCGGACAGAATGAATGGCTACACCTTC. Translating it yields CASSPQSPDRMNGYTF.

The V gene is TRBV9, the J gene TRBJ2-2, with D possibly TRBD1 on 6 matching bases. The CDR3 runs to 12 residues. V shed 4 bases and J shed 6 bases, with 7 bases lying between them. Per the germline V gene, CDR1 is SGDLS and CDR2 is YYNGEE. For the CDR3, the DNA is TGTGCCAGCAGCTCAGGGGCCGGGGAGCTGTTTTTT. Its translation is CASSSGAGELFF.

The chain couples TRBV28 to TRBJ1-1, with 12 positions matching TRBD1. This CDR3 contains 16 residues. The V segment lost 6 bases and the J segment 5 bases; nucleotides outside the gene matches: 10. Germline-derived CDR1 and CDR2 are MDHEN and SYDVKM. The CDR3 reads CASSLGTGGARTEAFF. The DNA for the CDR3 is TGTGCCAGCAGCCTCGGGACAGGGGGCGCGAGAACTGAAGCTTTCTTT. Together with reference TRBV28 and TRBJ1-1, the CDR3 gives the full variable domain: DVKVTQSSRYLVKRTGEKVFLECVQDMDHENMFWYRQDPGLGLRLIYFSYDVKMKEKGDIPEGYSVSREKKERFSLILESASTNQTSMYLCASSLGTGGARTEAFFGQGTRLTVV.

The chain carries TRBV7-9 and TRBJ1-4, with TRBD1 matching over 10 bases. The CDR3 extends over 15 amino acids. Germline V gene sequence: CDR1 SEHNR, CDR2 FQNEAQ (reference sequence). The V and J ends lost 3 bases and 7 bases, in that order; junction bases with no gene match: 5. CDR3 loop: CASSLGQGYGEKLFF. DNA for the CDR3: TGTGCCAGCAGCTTGGGACAGGGGTATGGTGAAAAACTGTTTTTT.